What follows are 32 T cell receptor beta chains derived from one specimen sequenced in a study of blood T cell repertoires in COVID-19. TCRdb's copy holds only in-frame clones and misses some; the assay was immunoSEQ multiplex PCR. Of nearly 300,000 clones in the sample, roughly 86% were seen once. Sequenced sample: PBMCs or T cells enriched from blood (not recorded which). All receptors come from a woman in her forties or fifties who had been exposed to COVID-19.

This CDR3 is CASSQVVGGNQPQHF. The CDR3, as DNA: TGCGCCAGCAGCCAAGTTGTTGGGGGGAACCAGCCCCAGCATTTT. The chain joins TRBV4-1 to TRBJ1-5, with a weak D call TRBD1 (5 bases). Germline CDR1 reads MGHRA; CDR2 reads YSYEKL. There are 15 residues in the CDR3. Trimming removed 1 base from V and 7 bases from J, with 14 bases in between.

Here the CDR3 reads CASSLTGDQYF. The DNA for the CDR3 is TGTGCCAGCAGCTTAACAGGTGACCAGTACTTC. The chain joins TRBV7-9 to TRBJ2-4; maybe TRBD1 (5 bases). The CDR3 is made up of 11 amino acids. The V and J ends lost 2 bases and 13 bases respectively, with 9 bases between them. The V gene's germline CDR1 is SEHNR and CDR2 FQNEAQ (reference sequence).

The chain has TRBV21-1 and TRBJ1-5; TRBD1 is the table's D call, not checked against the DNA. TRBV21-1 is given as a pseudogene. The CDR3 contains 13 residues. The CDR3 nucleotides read TGTGCCAGCAGTGGACAGGGGAATCAGCCCCAGCATTTT. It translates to CASSGQGNQPQHF.

The CDR3: CASSPVGSSYNEQFF. The CDR3 DNA reads TGTGCCAGCAGCCCTGTGGGGAGCTCCTACAATGAGCAGTTCTTC. The rearrangement uses TRBV28 and TRBJ2-1; D is perhaps TRBD2 (5 bases). The CDR3 runs to 15 residues. Between the trimmed V and J ends, which lost 6 bases and 0 bases, there was a span of 12 bases. Germline CDR1 is MDHEN and CDR2 is SYDVKM.

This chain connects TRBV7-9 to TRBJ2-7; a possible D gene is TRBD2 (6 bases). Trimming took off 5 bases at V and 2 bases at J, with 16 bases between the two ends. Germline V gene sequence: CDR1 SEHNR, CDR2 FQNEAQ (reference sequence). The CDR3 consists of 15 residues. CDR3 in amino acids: CASSEYRDFTYEQYF. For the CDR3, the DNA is TGTGCCAGCAGCGAGTACCGGGACTTCACCTACGAGCAGTACTTC. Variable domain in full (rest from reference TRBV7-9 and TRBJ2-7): DTGVSQNPRHKITKRGQNVTFRCDPISEHNRLYWYRQTLGQGPEFLTYFQNEAQLEKSRLLSDRFSAERPKGSFSTLEIQRTEQGDSAMYLCASSEYRDFTYEQYFGPGTRLTVT.

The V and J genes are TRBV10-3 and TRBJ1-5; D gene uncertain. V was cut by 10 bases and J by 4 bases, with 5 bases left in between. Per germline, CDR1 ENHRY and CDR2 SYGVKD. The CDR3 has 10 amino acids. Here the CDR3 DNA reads TGTGCCACCGGGAATCAGCCCCAGCATTTT. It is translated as CATGNQPQHF.

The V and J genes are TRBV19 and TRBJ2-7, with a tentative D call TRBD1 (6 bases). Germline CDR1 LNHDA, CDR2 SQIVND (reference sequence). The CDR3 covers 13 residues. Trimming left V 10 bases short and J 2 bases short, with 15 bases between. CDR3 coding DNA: TGTGCCACCCGGCGGGCAGGGGCCTACGAGCAGTACTTC. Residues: CATRRAGAYEQYF.

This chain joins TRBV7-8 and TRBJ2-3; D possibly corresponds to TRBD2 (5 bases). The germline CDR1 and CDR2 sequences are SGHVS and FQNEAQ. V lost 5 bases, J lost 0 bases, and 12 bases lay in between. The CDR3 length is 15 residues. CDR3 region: CASSLTGSSTDTQYF. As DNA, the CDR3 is TGTGCCAGCAGCCTAACGGGATCTAGCACAGATACGCAGTATTTT.

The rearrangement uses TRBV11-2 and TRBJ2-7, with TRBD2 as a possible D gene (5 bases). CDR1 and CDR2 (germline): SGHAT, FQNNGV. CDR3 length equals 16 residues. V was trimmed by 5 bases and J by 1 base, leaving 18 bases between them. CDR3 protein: CASSNQEGRLSYEQYF. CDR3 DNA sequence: TGTGCCAGCAGCAACCAAGAGGGTCGCTTGTCCTACGAGCAGTACTTC.

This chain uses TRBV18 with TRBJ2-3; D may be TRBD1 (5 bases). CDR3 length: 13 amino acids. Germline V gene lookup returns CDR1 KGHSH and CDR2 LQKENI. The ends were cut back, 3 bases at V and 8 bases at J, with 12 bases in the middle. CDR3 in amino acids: CASSPQGEGTQYF. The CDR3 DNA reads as TGTGCCAGCTCACCCCAGGGTGAAGGTACGCAGTATTTT.

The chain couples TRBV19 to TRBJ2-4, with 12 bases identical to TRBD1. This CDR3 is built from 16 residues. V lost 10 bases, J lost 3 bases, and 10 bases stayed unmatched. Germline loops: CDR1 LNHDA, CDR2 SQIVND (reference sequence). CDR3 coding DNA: TGTGCCACCACTATCGGGACAGGGGGCGGCAAAAACATTCAGTACTTC. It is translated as CATTIGTGGGKNIQYF.

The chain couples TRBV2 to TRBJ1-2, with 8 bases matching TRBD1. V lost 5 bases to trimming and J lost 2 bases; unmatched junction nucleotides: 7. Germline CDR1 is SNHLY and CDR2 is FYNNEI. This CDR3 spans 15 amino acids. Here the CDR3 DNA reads TGTGCCAGCAGTCCTACTAGGACAGGGAACTATGGCTACACCTTC. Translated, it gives CASSPTRTGNYGYTF.

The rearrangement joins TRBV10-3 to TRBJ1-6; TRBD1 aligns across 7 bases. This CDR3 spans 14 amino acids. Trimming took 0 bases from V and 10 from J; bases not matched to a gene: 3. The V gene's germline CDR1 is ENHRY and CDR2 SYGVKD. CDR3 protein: CAISESTGVSPLHF. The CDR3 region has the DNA TGTGCCATCAGTGAGTCAACAGGGGTGTCACCCCTCCACTTT.

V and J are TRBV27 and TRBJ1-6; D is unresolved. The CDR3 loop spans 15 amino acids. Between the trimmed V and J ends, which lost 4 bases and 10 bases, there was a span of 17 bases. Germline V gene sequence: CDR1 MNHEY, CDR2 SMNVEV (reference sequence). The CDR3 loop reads CASSYTPHGGSPLHF. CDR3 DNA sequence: TGTGCCAGCAGTTATACCCCCCACGGAGGGTCACCCCTCCACTTT.

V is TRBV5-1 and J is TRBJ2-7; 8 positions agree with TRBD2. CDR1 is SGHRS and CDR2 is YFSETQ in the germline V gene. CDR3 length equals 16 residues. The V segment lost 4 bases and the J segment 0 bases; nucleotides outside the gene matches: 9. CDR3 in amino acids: CASSSGGTSFSYEQYF. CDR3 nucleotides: TGCGCCAGCAGCAGCGGGGGCACTAGCTTCTCCTACGAGCAGTACTTC.

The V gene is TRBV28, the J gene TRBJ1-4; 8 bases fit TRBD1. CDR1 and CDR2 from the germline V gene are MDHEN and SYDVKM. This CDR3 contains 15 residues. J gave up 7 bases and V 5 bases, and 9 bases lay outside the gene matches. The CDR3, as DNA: TGTGCCAGCAGTCTCCGACAGGGGAGGATTGAAAAACTGTTTTTT. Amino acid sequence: CASSLRQGRIEKLFF.

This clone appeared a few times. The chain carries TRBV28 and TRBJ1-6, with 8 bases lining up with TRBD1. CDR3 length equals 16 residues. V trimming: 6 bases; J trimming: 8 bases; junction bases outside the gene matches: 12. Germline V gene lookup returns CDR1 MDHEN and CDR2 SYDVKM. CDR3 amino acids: CASRPNTGTGHSPLHF. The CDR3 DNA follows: TGTGCCAGCAGGCCAAATACCGGGACAGGACATTCACCCCTCCACTTT.

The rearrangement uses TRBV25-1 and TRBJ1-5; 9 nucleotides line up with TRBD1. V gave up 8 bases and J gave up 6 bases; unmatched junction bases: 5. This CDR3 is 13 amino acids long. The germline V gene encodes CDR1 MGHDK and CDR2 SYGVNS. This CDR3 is CASSGQGIQPQHF. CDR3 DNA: TGTGCCAGCTCGGGACAGGGTATTCAGCCCCAGCATTTT.

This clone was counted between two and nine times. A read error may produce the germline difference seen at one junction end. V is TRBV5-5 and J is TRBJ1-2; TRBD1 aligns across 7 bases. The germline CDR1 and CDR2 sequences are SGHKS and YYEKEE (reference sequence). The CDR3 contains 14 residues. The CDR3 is CASTLMQGETGYTF. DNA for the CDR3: TGTGCCAGCACCTTGATGCAGGGGGAAACTGGCTACACCTTC.

The CDR3 sequence: CASRGRNYNEQFF. The CDR3 DNA follows: TGTGCCAGTAGAGGCAGGAATTACAATGAGCAGTTCTTC. V and J are TRBV19 and TRBJ2-1; D is undetermined. V lost 6 bases and J lost 4, with 10 bases in between. Germline lookup yields CDR1 LNHDA and CDR2 SQIVND (reference sequence). The CDR3 has 13 amino acids.

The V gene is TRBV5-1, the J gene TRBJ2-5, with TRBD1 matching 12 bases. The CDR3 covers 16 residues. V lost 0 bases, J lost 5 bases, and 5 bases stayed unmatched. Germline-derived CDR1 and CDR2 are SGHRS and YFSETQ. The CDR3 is CASSLEGQGASETQYF. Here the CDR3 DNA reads TGCGCCAGCAGCTTGGAGGGACAGGGGGCGAGCGAGACCCAGTACTTC.

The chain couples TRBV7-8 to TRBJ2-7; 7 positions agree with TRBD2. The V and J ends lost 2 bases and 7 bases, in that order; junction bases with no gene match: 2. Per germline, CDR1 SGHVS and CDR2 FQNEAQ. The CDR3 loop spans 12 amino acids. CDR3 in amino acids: CASSLPGGEQYF. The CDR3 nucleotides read TGTGCCAGCAGCTTACCGGGGGGAGAGCAGTACTTC. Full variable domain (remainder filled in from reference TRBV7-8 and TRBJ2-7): GAGVSQSPRYKVAKRGQDVALRCDPISGHVSLFWYQQALGQGPEFLTYFQNEAQLDKSGLPSDRFFAERPEGSVSTLKIQRTQQEDSAVYLCASSLPGGEQYFGPGTRLTVT.

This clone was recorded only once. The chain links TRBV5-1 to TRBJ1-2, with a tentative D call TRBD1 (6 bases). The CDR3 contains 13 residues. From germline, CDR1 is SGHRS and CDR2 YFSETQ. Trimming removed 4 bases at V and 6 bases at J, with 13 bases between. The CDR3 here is CASSHDRDNGYTF. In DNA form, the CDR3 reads TGCGCCAGCAGCCATGACCGGGACAATGGCTACACCTTC.

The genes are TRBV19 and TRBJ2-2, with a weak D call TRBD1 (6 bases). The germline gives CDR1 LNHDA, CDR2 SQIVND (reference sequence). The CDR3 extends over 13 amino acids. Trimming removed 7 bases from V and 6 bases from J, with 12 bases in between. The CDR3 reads CASKGQFAGELFF. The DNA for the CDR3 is TGTGCCAGTAAAGGACAGTTCGCCGGGGAGCTGTTTTTT.

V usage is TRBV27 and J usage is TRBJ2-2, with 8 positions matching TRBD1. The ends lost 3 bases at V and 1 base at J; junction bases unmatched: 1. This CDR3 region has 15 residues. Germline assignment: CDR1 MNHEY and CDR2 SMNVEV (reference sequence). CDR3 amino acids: CASSLGQVNTGELFF. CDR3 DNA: TGTGCCAGCAGTTTGGGACAGGTGAACACCGGGGAGCTGTTTTTT.

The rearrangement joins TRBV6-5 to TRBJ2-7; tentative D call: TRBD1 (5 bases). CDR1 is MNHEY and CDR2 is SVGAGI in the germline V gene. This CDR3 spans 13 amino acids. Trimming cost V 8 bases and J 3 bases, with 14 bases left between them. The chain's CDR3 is CASQHPGLYEQYF. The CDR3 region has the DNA TGTGCCAGCCAACATCCAGGGCTCTACGAGCAGTACTTC.

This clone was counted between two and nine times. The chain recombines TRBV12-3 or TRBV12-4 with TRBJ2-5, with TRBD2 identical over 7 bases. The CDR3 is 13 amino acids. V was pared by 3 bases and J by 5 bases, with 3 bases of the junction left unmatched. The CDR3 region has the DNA TGTGCCAGCAGTTTCAGCGGGGCGGAGACCCAGTACTTC. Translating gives CASSFSGAETQYF.

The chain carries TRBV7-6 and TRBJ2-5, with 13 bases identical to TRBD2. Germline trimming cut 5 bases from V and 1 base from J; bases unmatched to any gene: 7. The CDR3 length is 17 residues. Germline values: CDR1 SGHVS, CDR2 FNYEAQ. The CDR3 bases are TGTGCCAGCAGCCCCGGACTAGCGGGGGAGGTCCAAGAGACCCAGTACTTC. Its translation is CASSPGLAGEVQETQYF.

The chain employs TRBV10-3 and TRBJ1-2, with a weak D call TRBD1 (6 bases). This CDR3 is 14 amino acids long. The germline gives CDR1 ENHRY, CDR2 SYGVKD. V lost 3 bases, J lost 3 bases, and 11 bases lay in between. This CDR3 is CAISEQGEDYGYTF. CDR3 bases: TGTGCCATCAGTGAACAGGGTGAGGACTATGGCTACACCTTC.

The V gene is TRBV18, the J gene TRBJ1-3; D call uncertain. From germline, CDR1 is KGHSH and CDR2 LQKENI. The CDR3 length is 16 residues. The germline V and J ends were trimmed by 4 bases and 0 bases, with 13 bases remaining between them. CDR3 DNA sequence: TGTGCCAGCTCACGAGAGCCGGGAGCCTCTGGAAACACCATATATTTT. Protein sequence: CASSREPGASGNTIYF. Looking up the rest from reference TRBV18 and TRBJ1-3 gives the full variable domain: NAGVMQNPRHLVRRRGQEARLRCSPMKGHSHVYWYRQLPEEGLKFMVYLQKENIIDESGMPKERFSAEFPKEGPSILRIQQVVRGDSAAYFCASSREPGASGNTIYFGEGSWLTVV.

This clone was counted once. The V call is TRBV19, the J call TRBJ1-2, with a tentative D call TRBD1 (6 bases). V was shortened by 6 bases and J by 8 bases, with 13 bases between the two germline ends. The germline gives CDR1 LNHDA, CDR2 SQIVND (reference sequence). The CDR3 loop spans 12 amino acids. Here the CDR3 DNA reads TGTGCCAGTAGGTCAGGGGAAGGAGGCTACACCTTC. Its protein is CASRSGEGGYTF.

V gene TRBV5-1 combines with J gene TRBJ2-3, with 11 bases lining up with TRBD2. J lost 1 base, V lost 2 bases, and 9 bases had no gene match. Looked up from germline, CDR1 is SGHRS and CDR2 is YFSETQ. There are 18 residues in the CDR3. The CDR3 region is CASSFKSKTSGGTDTQYF. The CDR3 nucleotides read TGCGCCAGCAGCTTCAAAAGCAAGACTAGCGGGGGCACAGATACGCAGTATTTT.